Listed below are T cell receptor beta chains from one sample, sequenced in a study of OX40 agonist ivuxolimab in advanced cancers. Repertoires were generated with immunoSEQ multiplex PCR, while TCRdb's copy carries only in-frame clones and drops some. The repertoire includes some 60,000 clones, roughly nine tenths of them detected once, and 14% sits in the top ten. The specimen was CD4+ or CD8+ T cells sorted from blood, collected in a trial of the OX40 agonist ivuxolimab. Receptors originate from an adult with an advanced solid tumor such as melanoma, head and neck, liver or kidney cancer. The CDR3 runs from the conserved cysteine through the conserved F or W. D genes are given only for firm matches. Size is stated for part of the rows, as once, few or many counts, or as a class when the clone is expanded.

clone_size,v_call,j_call,d_call,cdr3_nt,cdr3_aa
.,TRBV19,TRBJ1-4,.,TGTGCCAGTAGTGACCGGGCCTCGAATGAAAAACTGTTTTTT,CASSDRASNEKLFF
.,TRBV7-9,TRBJ2-7,.,TGTGCCAGCAGCGAAAGGGGCAGGCCCTACGAGCAGTACTTC,CASSERGRPYEQYF
.,TRBV5-1,TRBJ2-7,.,TGCGCCAGCACCCCCGAGGCTATTAAGAACGAGCAGTACTTC,CASTPEAIKNEQYF
.,TRBV7-3,TRBJ2-5,.,TGTGCCAGCAGCATGGGACCCAATCGCGGAGAGACCCAGTACTTC,CASSMGPNRGETQYF
.,TRBV7-8,TRBJ1-1,TRBD1,TGTGCCAGCAGACAGAAAACAGGGGTGGAGAACACTGAAGCTTTCTTT,CASRQKTGVENTEAFF
.,TRBV25-1,TRBJ2-2,TRBD1,TGTGCCAGCCAACACAGGGGAACGAACACCGGGGAGCTGTTTTTT,CASQHRGTNTGELFF
.,TRBV4-1,TRBJ1-5,.,TGCGCCAGCAGCCATGATGGGGGAGATCAGCCCCAGCATTTT,CASSHDGGDQPQHF
.,TRBV19,TRBJ2-7,.,TGTGCCAGTAGTATAGTGGGGGACTCCTACGAGCAGTACTTC,CASSIVGDSYEQYF
.,TRBV5-3,TRBJ2-1,TRBD2,TGTGCCAGAAGGACCGGGACTAGTGTTCTCAATGAGCAGTTCTTC,CARRTGTSVLNEQFF
.,TRBV27,TRBJ2-7,TRBD2,TGTGCCAGCAGTTTAACAGCGGGGAACTCCTACGAGCAGTACTTC,CASSLTAGNSYEQYF
.,TRBV2,TRBJ1-1,.,TGTGCCAGCAGTCGGGGGGGGCGAGAGGAAGCTTTCTTT,CASSRGGREEAFF
.,TRBV2,TRBJ2-2,.,TGTGCCAGCAGTGCAGGGCGCACCGGGGAGCTGTTTTTT,CASSAGRTGELFF
.,TRBV28,TRBJ2-1,TRBD2,TGTGCCAGCAGGCCCGACGCGGCTAGCGGGAGGTACAATGAGCAGTTCTTC,CASRPDAASGRYNEQFF
.,TRBV11-2,TRBJ2-6,.,TGTGCCAGCAGCCGACTGTCCTCTGGGGCCAACGTCCTGACTTTC,CASSRLSSGANVLTF
.,TRBV15,TRBJ2-1,.,TGTGCCACCAGCAGGAGCTTAGACGACAATGAGCAGTTCTTC,CATSRSLDDNEQFF
.,TRBV6-6,TRBJ1-1,.,TGTGCCAGCAGCCCACAAAGGACGGCGAACACTGAAGCTTTCTTT,CASSPQRTANTEAFF
.,TRBV20-1,TRBJ2-3,.,TGCAGTGCGGCCCCCGGAGGTACGCAGTATTTT,CSAAPGGTQYF
.,TRBV5-1,TRBJ1-5,.,TGCGCCAGCAGCCCGGGACCGCCGAGCAATCAGCCCCAGCATTTT,CASSPGPPSNQPQHF
few,TRBV20-1,TRBJ1-1,.,TGCAGATACGGGGGGAACACTGAAGCTTTCTTT,CRYGGNTEAFF
.,TRBV4-2,TRBJ1-4,.,TGTGCCAGCAGCCAAGTCAGTGCAACTAATGAAAAACTGTTTTTT,CASSQVSATNEKLFF
.,TRBV5-1,TRBJ2-5,TRBD1,TGCGCCAGCGGACAGGGTCAAGAGACCCAGTACTTC,CASGQGQETQYF
.,TRBV30,TRBJ2-2,TRBD2,TGTGCCTGGAGGAAGTCTAGCGGTTATGCCGGGGAGCTGTTTTTT,CAWRKSSGYAGELFF
.,TRBV7-3,TRBJ1-1,.,TGTGCCAGCAGCTTATTTTCGAACACTGAAGCTTTCTTT,CASSLFSNTEAFF
.,TRBV7-2,TRBJ2-5,TRBD1,TGTGCCAGCAGCCCCGACAGGGTTGAGACCCAGTACTTC,CASSPDRVETQYF
.,TRBV5-6,TRBJ2-3,.,TGTGCCAGCAGCTCCTATCGGACAGATACGCAGTATTTT,CASSSYRTDTQYF
.,TRBV5-1,TRBJ1-5,.,TGCGCCAGCAGCTTGACAGGGAGTAATCAGCCCCAGCATTTT,CASSLTGSNQPQHF
.,TRBV2,TRBJ2-1,TRBD2,TGTGCCAGCAGTGGGCCGTCCGGGACTAGCGGGCGGGTGTTTAACAATGAGCAGTTCTTC,CASSGPSGTSGRVFNNEQFF
once,TRBV30,TRBJ1-6,.,TGTGCCTGGAGTGCCGGGAGTTCACCCCTCCACTTT,CAWSAGSSPLHF
.,TRBV15,TRBJ1-1,.,TGTGCCACCAGCACGATGGGACTGAACACTGAAGCTTTCTTT,CATSTMGLNTEAFF
.,TRBV7-3,TRBJ2-3,TRBD2,TGTGCCAGCAGCCCCCTCCCCCACCCTAGCGGGACCACAGATACGCAGTATTTT,CASSPLPHPSGTTDTQYF
.,TRBV6-4,TRBJ2-3,TRBD2,TGTGCCAGCACGAGCACAGCGGGAGACGGGGCTGGCACAGATACGCAGTATTTT,CASTSTAGDGAGTDTQYF
.,TRBV11-3,TRBJ2-1,TRBD1,TGTGCCAGCAGCGGACAGGGTGAGCAGTTCTTC,CASSGQGEQFF
.,TRBV5-1,TRBJ2-5,TRBD1,TGCGCCAGCAGCTTGGGACAGGGAATCGAGACCCAGTACTTC,CASSLGQGIETQYF
.,TRBV5-5,TRBJ2-7,TRBD1,TGTGCCAGCAGGTCCCCGGGACAGGGGGCGCGAGAGCAGTACTTC,CASRSPGQGAREQYF
.,TRBV9,TRBJ1-5,.,TGTGCCAGCAGCGTAGAAGGAGGGGGGGCCCAGCATTTT,CASSVEGGGAQHF
.,TRBV6-1,TRBJ2-3,.,TGTGCCAGCAGTGAATTTTTGGATACGCAGTATTTT,CASSEFLDTQYF
.,TRBV19,TRBJ2-3,.,TGTGCCAGTAGTCAACCCCCTCCGGATACGCAGTATTTT,CASSQPPPDTQYF
.,TRBV18,TRBJ2-1,.,TGTGCCAGCTCACCACTGACGAACAATGAGCAGTTCTTC,CASSPLTNNEQFF
.,TRBV7-9,TRBJ2-7,.,TGTGCCAGCAGCCCCGATGGCTACGAGCAGTACTTC,CASSPDGYEQYF
once,TRBV7-2,TRBJ2-1,TRBD2,TGTGCCAGCAGCTTCCGACTAGCGGGGGCCCCCTACAATGAGCAGTTCTTC,CASSFRLAGAPYNEQFF
once,TRBV5-4,TRBJ1-2,TRBD1,TGTGCCAGCAGCCCCCGGGGACAGGGAATTTTTGGCTACACCTTC,CASSPRGQGIFGYTF
.,TRBV10-3,TRBJ1-2,.,TGTGCCATCAGTGAGCCTCAGGGGTACTATGGCTACACCTTC,CAISEPQGYYGYTF
.,TRBV7-8,TRBJ2-1,TRBD2,TGTGCCAGCAGCCTGGAGGTCCTAGCGGGAGTACCAAACTCCTACAATGAGCAGTTCTTC,CASSLEVLAGVPNSYNEQFF
once,TRBV5-1,TRBJ2-1,.,TGCGCCAGCAGCTTGGAGCGGGCTGGCAATGAGCAGTTCTTC,CASSLERAGNEQFF
once,TRBV6-1,TRBJ2-5,TRBD1,TGTGCCAGCAGTGTCTCAGGGGGCCGAGAGACCCAGTACTTC,CASSVSGGRETQYF
.,TRBV5-1,TRBJ2-1,TRBD2,TGCGCCAGCAGCCGCGGGGGGGAGATGAATGAGCAGTTCTTC,CASSRGGEMNEQFF
.,TRBV7-3,TRBJ2-1,.,TGTGCCAGCAGCTTACTCGCAGGGCTAAATGAGCAGTTCTTC,CASSLLAGLNEQFF